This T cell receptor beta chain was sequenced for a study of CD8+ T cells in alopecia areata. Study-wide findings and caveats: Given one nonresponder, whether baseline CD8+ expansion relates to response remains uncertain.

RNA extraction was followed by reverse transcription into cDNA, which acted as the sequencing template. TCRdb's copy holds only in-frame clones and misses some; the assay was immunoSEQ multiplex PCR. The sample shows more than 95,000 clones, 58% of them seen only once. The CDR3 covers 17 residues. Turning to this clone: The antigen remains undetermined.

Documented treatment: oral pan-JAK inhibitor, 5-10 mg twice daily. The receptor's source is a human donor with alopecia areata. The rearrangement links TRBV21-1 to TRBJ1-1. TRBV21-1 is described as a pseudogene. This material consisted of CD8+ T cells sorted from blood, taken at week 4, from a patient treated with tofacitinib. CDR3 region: CASSTYSRDVGNTEAFF. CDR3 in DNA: TGTGCCAGCAGCACCTACTCCAGGGACGTTGGAAACACTGAAGCTTTCTTT.